This T cell receptor beta chain was found in a study of blood T cell repertoires in COVID-19. About the study: There were acute and convalescent COVID-19 samples, and they came from the United States, Italy and Spain. Nucleic acid was either cDNA or gDNA, and it came from T cells, B-cell-depleted T cells, or PBMCs.

The authors' processing: Estimated nucleated cell counts came from reference gene primer amplification. Sequencing was performed with immunoSEQ multiplex PCR; in TCRdb, only in-frame clones are kept and a portion is missing. V and J calls and clone size are as listed in that table; D and trimming were resolved from the DNA. The table includes 140,000 to 150,000 clones, around 81% detected once. CDR3 size: 15 residues. V was pared by 3 bases and J by 0 bases, with 9 bases between. CDR1 is SGHTA and CDR2 is FQGNSA in the germline V gene. This clonotype was sampled from a man between 60 and 75 years old with active or convalescent COVID-19. The gene calls are TRBV7-2 and TRBJ2-1; the D gene is possibly TRBD1 (6 bases). Sequencing input: peripheral blood. CDR3 loop: CASSFDRSSYNEQFF. CDR3 coding DNA: TGTGCCAGCAGCTTCGACAGGAGCTCCTACAATGAGCAGTTCTTC. The variable domain in full, with the rest retrieved from reference TRBV7-2 and TRBJ2-1, is GAGVSQSPSNKVTEKGKDVELRCDPISGHTALYWYRQSLGQGLEFLIYFQGNSAPDKSGLPSDRFSAERTGGSVSTLTIQRTQQEDSAVYLCASSFDRSSYNEQFFGPGTRLTVL.